These 9 T cell receptor beta chains were all obtained from the same sample, sequenced in a study of T cells in Graves' hyperthyroidism and ophthalmopathy. Amplified TCR beta CDR3 regions derived from RNA transcripts. The primer set for the first-round RT-PCR of the TCR CDR3 was HTBI. TCRdb ran MiXCR on the multiplex PCR reads and lists one entry per CDR3 protein. The table shows 450,000 to 700,000 distinct CDR3 sequences, with just over 45% occurring only once. Sample: peripheral blood or thyroid tissue (not recorded which). The receptors were gathered from an adult woman with Graves' disease, either hyperthyroidism or ophthalmopathy (not recorded which).

A note on this clonotype: A much larger clone sits a single nucleotide away, making a read error possible. This sequence joins TRBV27 and TRBJ1-1; tentatively, D is TRBD1 (5 bases). From germline, CDR1 is MNHEY and CDR2 SMNVEV (reference sequence). CDR3 size: 13 residues. V was cut by 6 bases and J by 7 bases, with 15 bases left in between. CDR3 in amino acids: CASSCGQRYEAFF. CDR3 sequence (DNA): TGTGCCAGCAGCTGCGGACAACGCTATGAAGCTTTCTTT.

This clonotype was seen many times. V and J are TRBV5-1 and TRBJ2-6; D possibly corresponds to TRBD1 (6 bases). This CDR3 contains 17 residues. The germline CDR1 and CDR2 sequences are SGHRS and YFSETQ. V was pared by 0 bases and J by 0 bases, with 10 bases between. CDR3 DNA sequence: TGCGCCAGCAGCTTGGGGACAGCTAACTCTGGGGCCAACGTCCTGACTTTC. This translates into CASSLGTANSGANVLTF.

This clonotype was counted at least ten times. The chain links TRBV28 to TRBJ2-5, with TRBD2 matching over 8 bases. This CDR3 is 14 amino acids long. The trim removed 6 bases at V and 5 bases at J, leaving 8 bases unmatched. Looked up from germline, CDR1 is MDHEN and CDR2 is SYDVKM. CDR3 loop: CASSLGLVGETQYF. The CDR3 region has the DNA TGTGCCAGCAGCCTGGGACTAGTCGGGGAGACCCAGTACTTC. Supplemented by reference TRBV28 and TRBJ2-5, the full variable domain reads DVKVTQSSRYLVKRTGEKVFLECVQDMDHENMFWYRQDPGLGLRLIYFSYDVKMKEKGDIPEGYSVSREKKERFSLILESASTNQTSMYLCASSLGLVGETQYFGPGTRLLVL.

This clonotype was counted many times. The rearrangement joins TRBV4-1 to TRBJ1-2, with unresolved D. The V and J ends lost 0 bases and 3 bases respectively, with 17 bases between them. The germline V gene has CDR1 MGHRA and CDR2 YSYEKL. This CDR3 contains 17 residues. CDR3 residues: CASSQDTGSEGDYGYTF. The DNA for the CDR3 is TGCGCCAGCAGCCAAGATACGGGCTCAGAGGGAGACTATGGCTACACCTTC.

This clonotype came up once. V gene TRBV2 combines with J gene TRBJ1-1; D not certain. This CDR3 has 18 amino acids. Deletions cut 3 bases from V and 2 bases from J, with 22 bases between. CDR1 and CDR2 from the germline V gene are SNHLY and FYNNEI. CDR3 sequence: CASSEPPVEPAPNTEAFF. CDR3 coding DNA: TGTGCCAGCAGTGAGCCCCCGGTTGAGCCAGCGCCTAACACTGAAGCTTTCTTT.

This clonotype has just a few counts. The chain combines TRBV12-3 or TRBV12-4 with TRBJ2-5; D might be TRBD2 (6 bases). V shed 3 bases and J shed 9 bases, with 20 bases lying between them. The CDR3 is 15 residues long. The CDR3 loop is CASSLGMGGGQPQYF. The CDR3 coding sequence is TGTGCCAGCAGTTTGGGTATGGGGGGAGGTCAGCCCCAGTACTTC.

This clonotype was counted ten times or more. The rearrangement joins TRBV10-3 to TRBJ1-2; D is perhaps TRBD1 (5 bases). CDR1 ENHRY and CDR2 SYGVKD come from the germline V gene. Trimming left V 3 bases short and J 5 bases short, with 10 bases between. This CDR3 is 13 amino acids long. The CDR3 loop is CAISDGAWYGYTF. The CDR3 DNA reads TGTGCCATCAGTGACGGGGCTTGGTATGGCTACACCTTC.

At least ten counts were recorded for this clonotype. DNA of the CDR3: TGCGCCAGCAGTTACACAGGGAACTGGGAAAAACTGTTTTTT. It specifies CASSYTGNWEKLFF. This chain links TRBV5-1 with TRBJ1-4; possibly TRBD1 for D (6 bases). The CDR3 consists of 14 residues. Germline loops: CDR1 SGHRS, CDR2 YFSETQ. The V end lost 5 bases, the J end lost 8 bases, and 16 bases lay between the germline ends.

As regards this clonotype: Since no conserved phenylalanine or tryptophan closes the CDR3, a read error is the likely cause. The chain recombines TRBV6-6 with TRBJ1-6; D call uncertain. Per germline, CDR1 MNHNY and CDR2 SVGAGI (reference sequence). The V gene lost 2 bases and the J gene lost 4 bases, with 12 bases spanning the gap. This CDR3 is 16 amino acids long. CDR3 loop: CASSYKGTPYNSPLHL. CDR3 DNA: TGTGCCAGCAGTTACAAGGGAACCCCTTATAATTCACCCCTCCACCTT.